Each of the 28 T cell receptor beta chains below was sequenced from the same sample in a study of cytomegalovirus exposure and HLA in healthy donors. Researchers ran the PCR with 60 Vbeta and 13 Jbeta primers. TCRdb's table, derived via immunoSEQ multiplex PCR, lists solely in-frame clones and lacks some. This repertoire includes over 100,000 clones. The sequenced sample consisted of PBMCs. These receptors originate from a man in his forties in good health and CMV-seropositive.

CDR3 in amino acids: CAWSVAGTGAYEQYF. CDR3 DNA: TGTGCCTGGAGTGTAGCGGGGACAGGGGCCTACGAGCAGTACTTC. The J gene is TRBJ2-7, the V gene TRBV30; 10 nucleotides line up with TRBD1. This CDR3 is built from 15 residues. Germline CDR1 GTSNPN, CDR2 SVGIG (reference sequence). The J segment lost 2 bases and the V segment lost 0 bases, leaving 4 bases of the junction unmatched.

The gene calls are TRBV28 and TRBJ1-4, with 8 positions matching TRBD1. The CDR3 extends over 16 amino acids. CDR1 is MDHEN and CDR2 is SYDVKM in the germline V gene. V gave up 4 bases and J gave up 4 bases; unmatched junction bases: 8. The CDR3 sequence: CASSSVDRDFNEKLFF. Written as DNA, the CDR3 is TGTGCCAGCAGTTCGGTGGACAGGGATTTTAATGAAAAACTGTTTTTT.

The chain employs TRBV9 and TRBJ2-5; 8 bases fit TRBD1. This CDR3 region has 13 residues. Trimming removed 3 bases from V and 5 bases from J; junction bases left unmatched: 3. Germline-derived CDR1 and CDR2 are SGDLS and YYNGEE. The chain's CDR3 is CASSAGQAETQYF. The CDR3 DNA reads TGTGCCAGCAGCGCGGGACAGGCGGAGACCCAGTACTTC.

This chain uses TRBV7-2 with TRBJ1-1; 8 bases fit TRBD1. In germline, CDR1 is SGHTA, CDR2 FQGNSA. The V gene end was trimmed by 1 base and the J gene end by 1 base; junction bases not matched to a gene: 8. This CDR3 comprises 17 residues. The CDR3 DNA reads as TGTGCCAGCAGCTTAGAACGGACAGGGAAGGCGAACACTGAAGCTTTCTTT. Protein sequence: CASSLERTGKANTEAFF.

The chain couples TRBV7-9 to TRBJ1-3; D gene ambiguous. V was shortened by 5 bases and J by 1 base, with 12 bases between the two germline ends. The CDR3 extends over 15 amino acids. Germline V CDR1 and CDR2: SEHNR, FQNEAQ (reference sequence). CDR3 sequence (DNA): TGTGCCAGCAGCGCTCGACAATCTTCTGGAAACACCATATATTTT. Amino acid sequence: CASSARQSSGNTIYF.

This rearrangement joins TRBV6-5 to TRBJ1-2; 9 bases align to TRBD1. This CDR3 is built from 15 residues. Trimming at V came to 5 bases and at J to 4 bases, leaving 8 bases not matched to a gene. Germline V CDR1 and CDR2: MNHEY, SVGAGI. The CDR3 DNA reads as TGTGCCAGCAGTCCGCGACAGGGGGAAGGCTATGGCTACACCTTC. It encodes CASSPRQGEGYGYTF.

The DNA of the CDR3 is TGTGCCAGCAGCTTAGCAGCGGGCCGCACAGATACGCAGTATTTT. The encoded protein is CASSLAAGRTDTQYF. The J gene is TRBJ2-3, the V gene TRBV7-7; D may be TRBD2 (6 bases). The V gene lost 0 bases and the J gene lost 1 base, with 8 bases spanning the gap. The CDR3 is made up of 15 amino acids. CDR1 is SSHAT and CDR2 is FNYEAQ in the germline V gene (reference sequence).

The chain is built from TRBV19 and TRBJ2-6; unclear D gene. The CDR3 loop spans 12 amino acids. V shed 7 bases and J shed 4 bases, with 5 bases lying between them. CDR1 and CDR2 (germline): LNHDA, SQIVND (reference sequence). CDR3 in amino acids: CASNRGANVLTF. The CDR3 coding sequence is TGTGCCAGTAATCGGGGGGCCAACGTCCTGACTTTC.

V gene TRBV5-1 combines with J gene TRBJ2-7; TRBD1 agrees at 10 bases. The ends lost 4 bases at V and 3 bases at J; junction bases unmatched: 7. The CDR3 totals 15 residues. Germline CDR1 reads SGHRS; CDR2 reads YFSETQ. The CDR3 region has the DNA TGCGCCAGCAGCATCTGGACAGGGGGAGGCTACGAGCAGTACTTC. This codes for CASSIWTGGGYEQYF.

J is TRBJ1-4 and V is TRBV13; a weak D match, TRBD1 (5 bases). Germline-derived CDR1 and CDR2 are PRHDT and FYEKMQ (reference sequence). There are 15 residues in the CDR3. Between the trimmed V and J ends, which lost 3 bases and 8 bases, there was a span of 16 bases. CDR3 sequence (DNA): TGTGCCAGCAGCTTGACAGACCGTCAAGGGGAAAAACTGTTTTTT. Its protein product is CASSLTDRQGEKLFF. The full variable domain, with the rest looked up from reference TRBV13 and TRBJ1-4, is AAGVIQSPRHLIKEKRETATLKCYPIPRHDTVYWYQQGPGQDPQFLISFYEKMQSDKGSIPDRFSAQQFSDYHSELNMSSLELGDSALYFCASSLTDRQGEKLFFGSGTQLSVL.

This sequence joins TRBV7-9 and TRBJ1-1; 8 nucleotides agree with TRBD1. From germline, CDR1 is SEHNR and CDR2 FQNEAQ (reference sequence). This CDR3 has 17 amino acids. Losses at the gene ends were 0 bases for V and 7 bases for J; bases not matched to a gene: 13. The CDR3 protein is CASSLAETYTGGGEAFF. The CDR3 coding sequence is TGTGCCAGCAGCTTAGCAGAAACCTACACAGGGGGAGGTGAAGCTTTCTTT.

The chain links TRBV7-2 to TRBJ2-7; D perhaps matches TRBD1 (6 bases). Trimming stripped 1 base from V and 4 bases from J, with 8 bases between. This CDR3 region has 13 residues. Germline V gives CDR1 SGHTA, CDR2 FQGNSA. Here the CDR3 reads CASSLVGGYEQYF. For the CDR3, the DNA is TGTGCCAGCAGCTTAGTAGGGGGTTACGAGCAGTACTTC.

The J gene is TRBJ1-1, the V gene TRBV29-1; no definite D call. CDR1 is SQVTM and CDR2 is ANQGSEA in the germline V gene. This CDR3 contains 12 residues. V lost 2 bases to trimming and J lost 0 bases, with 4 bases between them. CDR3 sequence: CSVERMNTEAFF. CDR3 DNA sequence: TGCAGCGTTGAACGTATGAACACTGAAGCTTTCTTT.

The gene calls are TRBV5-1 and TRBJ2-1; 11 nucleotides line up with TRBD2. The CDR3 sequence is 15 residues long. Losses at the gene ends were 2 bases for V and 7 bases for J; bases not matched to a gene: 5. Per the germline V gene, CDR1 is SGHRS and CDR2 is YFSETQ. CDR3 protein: CASSFSSGRRNEQFF. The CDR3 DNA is TGCGCCAGCAGCTTCTCTAGCGGGAGGAGGAATGAGCAGTTCTTC.

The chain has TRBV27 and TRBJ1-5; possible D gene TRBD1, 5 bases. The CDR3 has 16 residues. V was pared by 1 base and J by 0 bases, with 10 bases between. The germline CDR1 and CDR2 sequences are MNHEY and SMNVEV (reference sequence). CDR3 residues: CASSLWGGYSNQPQHF. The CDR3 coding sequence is TGTGCCAGCAGTTTATGGGGGGGATATAGCAATCAGCCCCAGCATTTT.

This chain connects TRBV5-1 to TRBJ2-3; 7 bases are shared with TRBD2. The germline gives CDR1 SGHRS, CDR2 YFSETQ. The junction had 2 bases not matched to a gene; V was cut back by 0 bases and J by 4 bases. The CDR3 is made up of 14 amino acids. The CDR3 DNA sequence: TGCGCCAGCAGCTTGGGACTAGCAGCAGATACGCAGTATTTT. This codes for CASSLGLAADTQYF.

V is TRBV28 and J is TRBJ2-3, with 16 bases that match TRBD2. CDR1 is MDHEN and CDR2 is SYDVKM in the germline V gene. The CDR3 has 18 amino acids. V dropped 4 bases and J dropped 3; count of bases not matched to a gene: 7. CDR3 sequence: CASSSGLAGGSGTDTQYF. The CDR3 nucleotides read TGTGCCAGCAGTTCGGGACTAGCGGGAGGGAGTGGTACAGATACGCAGTATTTT.

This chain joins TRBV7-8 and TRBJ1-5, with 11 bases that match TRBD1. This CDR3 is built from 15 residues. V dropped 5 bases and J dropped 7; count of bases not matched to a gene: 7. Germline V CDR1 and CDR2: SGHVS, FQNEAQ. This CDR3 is CASSAGTGGWQPQHF. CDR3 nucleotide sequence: TGTGCCAGCAGCGCGGGGACAGGGGGTTGGCAGCCCCAGCATTTT.

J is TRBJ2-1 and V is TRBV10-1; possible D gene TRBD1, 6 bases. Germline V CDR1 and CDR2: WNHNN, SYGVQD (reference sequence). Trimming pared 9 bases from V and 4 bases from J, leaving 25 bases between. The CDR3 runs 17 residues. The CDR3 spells CARVGTLLSPAYNEQFF. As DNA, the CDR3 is TGCGCCAGGGTTGGGACACTTTTGAGTCCGGCGTACAATGAGCAGTTCTTC.

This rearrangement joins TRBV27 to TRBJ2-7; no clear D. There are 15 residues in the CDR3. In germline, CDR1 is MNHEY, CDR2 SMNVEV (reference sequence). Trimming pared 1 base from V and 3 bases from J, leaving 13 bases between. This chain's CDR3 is CASSLYPRQGYEQYF. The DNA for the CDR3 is TGTGCCAGCAGTTTATATCCGAGACAAGGCTACGAGCAGTACTTC.

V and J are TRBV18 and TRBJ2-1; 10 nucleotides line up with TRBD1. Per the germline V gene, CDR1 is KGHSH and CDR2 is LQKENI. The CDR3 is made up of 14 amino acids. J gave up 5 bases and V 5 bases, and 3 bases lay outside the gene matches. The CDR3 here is CASSAGTGDNEQFF. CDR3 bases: TGTGCCAGCTCAGCCGGGACAGGGGACAATGAGCAGTTCTTC.

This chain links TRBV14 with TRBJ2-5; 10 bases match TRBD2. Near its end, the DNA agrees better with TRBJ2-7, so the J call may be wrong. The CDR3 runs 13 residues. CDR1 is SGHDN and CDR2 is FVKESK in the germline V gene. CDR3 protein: CASSPLAGSEQYF. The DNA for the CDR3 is TGTGCCAGCAGCCCACTAGCGGGAAGCGAGCAGTACTTC.

In DNA, the CDR3 is TGTGCCAGCAGTGCGCAGGGCCATCCCTACGAGCAGTACTTC. This encodes CASSAQGHPYEQYF. The rearrangement uses TRBV2 and TRBJ2-7; TRBD1 is a possible D gene (5 bases). The length of the CDR3 is 14 residues. CDR1 SNHLY and CDR2 FYNNEI come from the germline V gene. Trimming left V 4 bases short and J 2 bases short, with 12 bases between. Full variable domain (rest looked up from reference TRBV2 and TRBJ2-7): EPEVTQTPSHQVTQMGQEVILRCVPISNHLYFYWYRQILGQKVEFLVSFYNNEISEKSEIFDDQFSVERPDGSNFTLKIRSTKLEDSAMYFCASSAQGHPYEQYFGPGTRLTVT.

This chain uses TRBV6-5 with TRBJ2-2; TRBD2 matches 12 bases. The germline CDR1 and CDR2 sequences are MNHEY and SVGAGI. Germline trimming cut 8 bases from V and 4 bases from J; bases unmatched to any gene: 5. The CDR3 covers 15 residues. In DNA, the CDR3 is TGTGCCAGCTCGGGACTAGCGGGTACCACCGGGGAGCTGTTTTTT. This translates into CASSGLAGTTGELFF.

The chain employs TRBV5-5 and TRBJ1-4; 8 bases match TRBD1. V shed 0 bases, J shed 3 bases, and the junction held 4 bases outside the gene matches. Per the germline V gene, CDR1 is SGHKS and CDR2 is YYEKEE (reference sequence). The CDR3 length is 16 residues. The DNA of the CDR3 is TGTGCCAGCAGCTTGGGCCAGGGGGCTTCTAATGAAAAACTGTTTTTT. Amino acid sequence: CASSLGQGASNEKLFF.

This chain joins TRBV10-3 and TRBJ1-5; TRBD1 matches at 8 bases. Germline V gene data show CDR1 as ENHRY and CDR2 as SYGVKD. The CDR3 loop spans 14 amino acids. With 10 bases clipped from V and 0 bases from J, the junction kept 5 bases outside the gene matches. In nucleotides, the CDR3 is TGTGCCAGCTGGACAGGGACTAGCAATCAGCCCCAGCATTTT. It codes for CASWTGTSNQPQHF.

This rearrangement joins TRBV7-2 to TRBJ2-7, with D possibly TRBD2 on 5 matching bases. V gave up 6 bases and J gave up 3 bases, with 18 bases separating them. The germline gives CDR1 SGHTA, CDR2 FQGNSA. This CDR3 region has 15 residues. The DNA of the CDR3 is TGTGCCAGCAGGCCCGCTTCGGACTGGTACTACGAGCAGTACTTC. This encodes CASRPASDWYYEQYF.

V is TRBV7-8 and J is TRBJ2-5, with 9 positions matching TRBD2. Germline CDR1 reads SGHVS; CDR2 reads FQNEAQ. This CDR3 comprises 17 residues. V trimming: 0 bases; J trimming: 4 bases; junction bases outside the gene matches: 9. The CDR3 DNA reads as TGTGCCAGCAGCTTAGCCCGGGTAGCGGGAGTTAGAGAGACCCAGTACTTC. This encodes CASSLARVAGVRETQYF.